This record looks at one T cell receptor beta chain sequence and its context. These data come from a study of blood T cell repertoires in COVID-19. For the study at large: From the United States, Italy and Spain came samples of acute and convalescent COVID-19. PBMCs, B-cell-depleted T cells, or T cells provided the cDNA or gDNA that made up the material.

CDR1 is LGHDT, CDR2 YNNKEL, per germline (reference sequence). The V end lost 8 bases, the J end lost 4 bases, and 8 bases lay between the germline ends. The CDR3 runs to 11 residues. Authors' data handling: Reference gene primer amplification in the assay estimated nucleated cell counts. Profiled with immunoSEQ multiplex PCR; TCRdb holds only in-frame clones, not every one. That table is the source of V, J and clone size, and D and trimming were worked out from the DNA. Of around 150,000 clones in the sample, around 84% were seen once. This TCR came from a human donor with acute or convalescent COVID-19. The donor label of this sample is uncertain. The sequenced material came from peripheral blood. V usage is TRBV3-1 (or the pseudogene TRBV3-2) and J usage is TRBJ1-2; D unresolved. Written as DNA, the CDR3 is TGTGCCAGCGGTCTAGGCTATGGCTACACCTTC. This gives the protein CASGLGYGYTF.